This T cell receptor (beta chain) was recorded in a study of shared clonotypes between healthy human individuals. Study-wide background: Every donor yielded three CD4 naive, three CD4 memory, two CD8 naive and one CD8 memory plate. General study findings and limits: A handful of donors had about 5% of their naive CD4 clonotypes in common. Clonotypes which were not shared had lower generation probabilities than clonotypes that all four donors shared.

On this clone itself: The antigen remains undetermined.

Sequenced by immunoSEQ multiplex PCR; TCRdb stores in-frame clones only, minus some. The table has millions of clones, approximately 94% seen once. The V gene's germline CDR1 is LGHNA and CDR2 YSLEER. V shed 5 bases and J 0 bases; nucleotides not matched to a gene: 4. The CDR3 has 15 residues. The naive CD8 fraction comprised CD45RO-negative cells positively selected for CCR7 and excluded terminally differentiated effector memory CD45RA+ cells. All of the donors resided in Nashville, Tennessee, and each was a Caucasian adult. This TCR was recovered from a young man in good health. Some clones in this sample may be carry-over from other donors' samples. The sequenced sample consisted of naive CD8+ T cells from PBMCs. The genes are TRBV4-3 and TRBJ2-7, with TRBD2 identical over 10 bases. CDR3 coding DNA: TGCGCCAGCAGCTGGACTAGCGGATCCTCCTACGAGCAGTACTTC. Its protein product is CASSWTSGSSYEQYF.